These T cell receptor beta chains were read from a single sample in a study of early T cells in non-severe SARS-CoV-2 infection. From the 5' RACE reads, TCRdb called clonotypes with MiXCR, one entry per CDR3 protein. The table includes about 64,000 distinct CDR3 sequences, around 4.7% detected once. The sequencing sample was made of whole blood. The receptors shown here come from an adult who was a healthcare worker with PCR-confirmed SARS-CoV-2 infection or an uninfected control (not recorded which). Each CDR3 is given with its conserved first and last residue. Clone size appears in some rows only: once, few, many, or a class for an expanded clone.

v_gene: TRBV18; abundance: few; len: 17; CDR3aa: CASSPPISGPRGDTQYF
v_gene: TRBV18; abundance: many; len: 15; CDR3aa: CASSPLQGGSGELFF
v_gene: TRBV27; abundance: many; len: 16; CDR3aa: CASSSTGGSNTGELFF
v_gene: TRBV4-3; abundance: .; len: 17; CDR3aa: CASSQDLASGYTSTQYF
v_gene: TRBV9; abundance: many; len: 14; CDR3aa: CASSVEGANYGYTF
v_gene: TRBV6-6; abundance: many; len: 13; CDR3aa: CASEIGTSSEQYF
v_gene: TRBV20-1; abundance: .; len: 15; CDR3aa: CSAGTTSDGFETQYF
v_gene: TRBV18; abundance: few; len: 16; CDR3aa: CASSPISGTFFNEQFF
v_gene: TRBV6-1; abundance: many; len: 17; CDR3aa: CASSIGRGIGGANVLTF
v_gene: TRBV19; abundance: many; len: 14; CDR3aa: CASKGREGRNEQFF
v_gene: TRBV2; abundance: few; len: 12; CDR3aa: CASSQESYEQYF
v_gene: TRBV7-2; abundance: many; len: 14; CDR3aa: CASSSRAQGDIQYF
v_gene: TRBV12-3/TRBV12-4; abundance: many; len: 14; CDR3aa: CASMAGVGHNEQFF
v_gene: TRBV29-1; abundance: many; len: 13; CDR3aa: CSVEPGGDYGYTF
v_gene: TRBV7-2; abundance: many; len: 15; CDR3aa: CASSFGTGRSYEQYF
v_gene: TRBV20-1; abundance: .; len: 13; CDR3aa: CSAIRGLNTEAFF
v_gene: TRBV3-1; abundance: .; len: 12; CDR3aa: CASSQRYNEQFF
v_gene: TRBV7-2; abundance: many; len: 14; CDR3aa: CASSLASRYSPLHF
v_gene: TRBV5-4; abundance: many; len: 15; CDR3aa: CASSLEGGRQETQYF
v_gene: TRBV6-1; abundance: few; len: 15; CDR3aa: CASASVGRLNEKLFF
v_gene: TRBV29-1; abundance: .; len: 17; CDR3aa: CSVEGSGTGGTGDTQYF
v_gene: TRBV15; abundance: many; len: 14; CDR3aa: CATSKGPNTGELFF
v_gene: TRBV25-1; abundance: .; len: 15; CDR3aa: CASSPPGGGPNEQFF
v_gene: TRBV21-1; abundance: few; len: 20; CDR3aa: CASSKVSSRRAGGLNTEAFF
v_gene: TRBV25-1; abundance: .; len: 14; CDR3aa: CASTGGVLNTEAFF
v_gene: TRBV29-1; abundance: many; len: 14; CDR3aa: CSVERDKGTGELFF
v_gene: TRBV30; abundance: many; len: 14; CDR3aa: CAWKWGTTYNEQFF
v_gene: TRBV3-1; abundance: many; len: 20; CDR3aa: CASRRTSGRVSRAGANVLTF
v_gene: TRBV7-9; abundance: many; len: 15; CDR3aa: CASSWAGGQGNIQYF
v_gene: TRBV11-2; abundance: many; len: 15; CDR3aa: CASSSLTGRPYEQYF
v_gene: TRBV3-1; abundance: .; len: 13; CDR3aa: CASSQGSWNGQFF
v_gene: TRBV7-9; abundance: few; len: 16; CDR3aa: CASSLRTGQGAYEQYF
v_gene: TRBV6-5; abundance: few; len: 15; CDR3aa: CATRGGQSGYNEQFF
v_gene: TRBV10-3; abundance: many; len: 12; CDR3aa: CAFSSGADTQYF
v_gene: TRBV27; abundance: many; len: 15; CDR3aa: CASSLGTTGLREQFF
v_gene: TRBV12-3/TRBV12-4; abundance: once; len: 13; CDR3aa: CASSLIAGDGQYF
v_gene: TRBV6-2/TRBV6-3; abundance: many; len: 15; CDR3aa: CASSYRDRDHYGYTF
v_gene: TRBV6-2/TRBV6-3; abundance: many; len: 12; CDR3aa: CASSYGRRPQHF
v_gene: TRBV5-1; abundance: many; len: 14; CDR3aa: CASSLTSGYNEQFF
v_gene: TRBV27; abundance: few; len: 14; CDR3aa: CASTLGQGPGEQFF
v_gene: TRBV11-2; abundance: .; len: 14; CDR3aa: CASSLERGNRGYTF
v_gene: TRBV21-1; abundance: many; len: 17; CDR3aa: CASGNSDRAKMNTEAFF
v_gene: TRBV5-1; abundance: many; len: 14; CDR3aa: CASSPGDYSYEQYF
v_gene: TRBV27; abundance: few; len: 15; CDR3aa: CASSGGQGIIEKLFF
v_gene: TRBV6-5; abundance: many; len: 15; CDR3aa: CASRNRDRGTDTQYF
v_gene: TRBV19; abundance: few; len: 13; CDR3aa: CASSGQGYTEAFF
v_gene: TRBV18; abundance: many; len: 21; CDR3aa: CASSPLGTGGRSLHRTDTQYF
v_gene: TRBV4-2; abundance: few; len: 15; CDR3aa: CASSQDYGLSGAQYF